A single sample gave rise to the 32 T cell receptor beta chains below, sequenced in a study of a mutant IDH1 vaccine in newly diagnosed glioma. These receptors have no known antigen. The assay was immunoSEQ multiplex PCR, and TCRdb's table has in-frame clones only and misses some. This table holds roughly 34,000 clones, roughly 54% found once. Specified time point: week 5, during vaccination. Doses consisted of 300 ug of mutant IDH1 20-mer peptide each, paired with topical imiquimod. The starting material was PBMCs, obtained from a glioma patient whose treatment included an IDH1 peptide vaccine. The receptors originated from a woman aged 18 to 35 with glioma.

This clone was observed once. The rearrangement uses TRBV7-9 and TRBJ2-3; 10 nucleotides match TRBD2. CDR3 length: 17 residues. The V gene end was trimmed by 3 bases and the J gene end by 4 bases; junction bases not matched to a gene: 10. Germline V gene lookup returns CDR1 SEHNR and CDR2 FQNEAQ (reference sequence). The CDR3 nucleotides are TGTGCCAGCAGCTTTCCATTTAGGCTAGCGGGGGCAGATACGCAGTATTTT. Residues: CASSFPFRLAGADTQYF. The full variable domain, its missing parts supplied by reference TRBV7-9 and TRBJ2-3, is DTGVSQNPRHKITKRGQNVTFRCDPISEHNRLYWYRQTLGQGPEFLTYFQNEAQLEKSRLLSDRFSAERPKGSFSTLEIQRTEQGDSAMYLCASSFPFRLAGADTQYFGPGTRLTVL.

V usage is TRBV18 and J usage is TRBJ1-2; perhaps TRBD1 as D (5 bases). V was cut by 3 bases and J by 8 bases, with 16 bases left in between. This CDR3 is 14 amino acids long. Germline CDR1 KGHSH, CDR2 LQKENI. CDR3 in amino acids: CASSPPGQADGYTF. The CDR3 coding sequence is TGTGCCAGCTCACCTCCGGGGCAGGCCGACGGCTACACCTTC.

The V gene is TRBV11-2, the J gene TRBJ1-3; a weak D match, TRBD1 (5 bases). The V end lost 1 base, the J end lost 0 bases, and 13 bases lay between the germline ends. CDR1 SGHAT and CDR2 FQNNGV come from the germline V gene. The CDR3 runs 17 residues. The CDR3 DNA reads TGTGCCAGCAGCTTAGCACAGGCATGGTACTCTGGAAACACCATATATTTT. As protein: CASSLAQAWYSGNTIYF.

The CDR3, as DNA: TGCGCCAGCAGCCAAGTCCAGGAAGACGGGAGGGCCAGGCGCGAGCAGTACTTC. This encodes CASSQVQEDGRARREQYF. This chain links TRBV4-1 with TRBJ2-7, with 8 bases that match TRBD2. This CDR3 contains 18 residues. Germline CDR1 MGHRA, CDR2 YSYEKL. V lost 1 base and J lost 6; bases outside the gene matches: 17.

The V gene is TRBV11-2, the J gene TRBJ1-2; tentative D call: TRBD1 (5 bases). V lost 1 base and J lost 4, with 10 bases in between. The CDR3 runs 14 residues. Germline CDR1 SGHAT, CDR2 FQNNGV. CDR3 coding DNA: TGTGCCAGCAGCTTAGTGGACATCGCCTATGGCTACACCTTC. It yields the protein CASSLVDIAYGYTF.

The chain carries TRBV6-6 and TRBJ2-7; D is perhaps TRBD1 (5 bases). Trimming pared 9 bases from V and 5 bases from J, leaving 14 bases between. The CDR3 sequence is 12 residues long. Germline V gives CDR1 MNHNY, CDR2 SVGAGI (reference sequence). The CDR3 nucleotides are TGTGCCAGTAGGGGAAGGAACAACGAGCAGTACTTC. Translating it yields CASRGRNNEQYF.

The V gene is TRBV6-1, the J gene TRBJ1-5, with 7 bases aligning to TRBD1. The CDR3 is made up of 14 amino acids. The V gene's germline CDR1 is MNHNS and CDR2 SASEGT. V shed 8 bases, J shed 7 bases, and the junction held 11 bases outside the gene matches. DNA of the CDR3: TGTGCCAGCGACGAAAGCAGGGGGTGGCAGCCCCAGCATTTT. Its translation: CASDESRGWQPQHF.

V is TRBV7-2 and J is TRBJ2-7; D is perhaps TRBD1 or TRBD2 (5 bases each). The germline V gene encodes CDR1 SGHTA and CDR2 FQGNSA. The CDR3 totals 15 residues. The V and J ends lost 5 bases and 2 bases respectively, with 16 bases between them. CDR3 sequence reads: CASSPPGTAPYEQYF. The CDR3 DNA follows: TGTGCCAGCAGCCCGCCCGGGACGGCACCCTACGAGCAGTACTTC. Together with reference TRBV7-2 and TRBJ2-7, the CDR3 gives the full variable domain: GAGVSQSPSNKVTEKGKDVELRCDPISGHTALYWYRQSLGQGLEFLIYFQGNSAPDKSGLPSDRFSAERTGGSVSTLTIQRTQQEDSAVYLCASSPPGTAPYEQYFGPGTRLTVT.

The chain carries TRBV4-1 and TRBJ2-1; the D gene is possibly TRBD2 (7 bases). Germline CDR1 MGHRA, CDR2 YSYEKL. Trimming took 4 bases from V and 4 from J, leaving 35 bases between them. The CDR3 length is 22 residues. The CDR3 region is CASSRHVRDTSLGLGGYNEQFF. CDR3 DNA sequence: TGCGCCAGCAGCCGCCATGTCCGGGACACCTCCCTAGGACTAGGGGGATACAATGAGCAGTTCTTC.

V usage is TRBV5-3 and J usage is TRBJ2-7; 7 nucleotides match TRBD2. TRBV5-3 is flagged as an ORF with uncertain function. V lost 4 bases, J lost 4 bases, and 8 bases stayed unmatched. The CDR3 length is 14 residues. CDR3 loop: CARSRRASGYEQYF. CDR3 in DNA: TGTGCCAGAAGCCGACGCGCTAGCGGTTACGAGCAGTACTTC.

This clone was seen a few times. The V call is TRBV30, the J call TRBJ1-6, with TRBD1 identical over 9 bases. The CDR3 is made up of 15 amino acids. V shed 2 bases and J 5 bases; nucleotides not matched to a gene: 4. Germline CDR1 GTSNPN, CDR2 SVGIG (reference sequence). This CDR3 reads CAWSTRDRDNSPLHF. The CDR3 DNA sequence: TGTGCCTGGAGTACCCGGGACAGGGATAATTCACCCCTCCACTTT.

V usage is TRBV7-3 and J usage is TRBJ2-7, with TRBD2 matching 11 bases. The CDR3 covers 16 residues. Germline CDR1 and CDR2: SGHTA and FQGTGA. Trimming at V came to 5 bases and at J to 3 bases, leaving 9 bases not matched to a gene. CDR3 sequence (DNA): TGTGCCAGCAGCCCGAACCCAGGGACTAGCGGCTACGAGCAGTACTTC. The encoded protein is CASSPNPGTSGYEQYF.

The chain recombines TRBV7-6 with TRBJ1-2; TRBD1 matches at 11 bases. The V gene end was trimmed by 0 bases and the J gene end by 2 bases; junction bases not matched to a gene: 2. The germline CDR1 and CDR2 sequences are SGHVS and FNYEAQ. The CDR3 spans 16 residues. This CDR3 is CASSLAGTGGNYGYTF. The CDR3, as DNA: TGTGCCAGCAGCTTAGCTGGGACAGGGGGGAACTATGGCTACACCTTC.

The rearrangement uses TRBV5-5 and TRBJ2-7, with 9 bases lining up with TRBD1. Germline V gene lookup returns CDR1 SGHKS and CDR2 YYEKEE (reference sequence). The V gene end was trimmed by 3 bases and the J gene end by 1 base; junction bases not matched to a gene: 2. CDR3 length: 14 residues. Written as DNA, the CDR3 is TGTGCCAGCAGCTCCGGGACAGGGTCCTACGAGCAGTACTTC. Protein sequence: CASSSGTGSYEQYF.

Written as DNA, the CDR3 is TGCGCCAGCAGCCAAGGGAGAGAGAGCACCGGGGAGCTGTTTTTT. It is translated as CASSQGRESTGELFF. The chain employs TRBV4-3 and TRBJ2-2; D is unclear. Germline V CDR1 and CDR2: LGHNA, YSLEER. This CDR3 has 15 amino acids. The germline V and J ends were trimmed by 1 base and 4 bases, with 10 bases remaining between them.

This clone was seen only once. The genes are TRBV11-1 and TRBJ1-1; D unclear. The CDR3 has 13 amino acids. In germline, CDR1 is SGHAT, CDR2 FQDESV (reference sequence). V was cut by 8 bases and J by 1 base, with 11 bases left in between. Written as DNA, the CDR3 is TGTGCCAGCCGGACCTGGGGGAACACTGAAGCTTTCTTT. Translating it yields CASRTWGNTEAFF.

This chain links TRBV4-2 with TRBJ2-4; D is unresolved. Germline CDR1 is LGHNA and CDR2 is YNFKEQ. Trimming stripped 8 bases from V and 1 base from J, with 18 bases between. CDR3 length: 16 amino acids. As DNA, the CDR3 is TGTGCCAGCCAACCTTCCGGCAGGACCGCCAAAAACATTCAGTACTTC. This translates into CASQPSGRTAKNIQYF.

The rearrangement joins TRBV14 to TRBJ2-7; 7 positions agree with TRBD2. Trimming at V came to 5 bases and at J to 6 bases, leaving 13 bases not matched to a gene. Germline loops: CDR1 SGHDN, CDR2 FVKESK. The CDR3 length is 15 residues. The CDR3, as DNA: TGTGCCAGCAGCGGCGGGGGAGTAGGTTCTGGCGAGCAGTACTTC. This gives the protein CASSGGGVGSGEQYF.

V usage is TRBV28 and J usage is TRBJ2-3; TRBD1 is a possible D gene (6 bases). Germline lookup yields CDR1 MDHEN and CDR2 SYDVKM. Deletions cut 6 bases from V and 2 bases from J, with 15 bases between. This CDR3 comprises 15 residues. CDR3 sequence reads: CASRPQGSNTDTQYF. For the CDR3, the DNA is TGTGCCAGCAGACCTCAGGGGTCTAACACAGATACGCAGTATTTT.

The rearrangement links TRBV7-8 to TRBJ2-3; TRBD2 agrees at 7 bases. Germline V gives CDR1 SGHVS, CDR2 FQNEAQ. The CDR3 covers 16 residues. The V segment lost 1 base and the J segment 4 bases; nucleotides outside the gene matches: 8. Written as DNA, the CDR3 is TGTGCCAGCAGCTTAGTAGCCGGCGGGAGAGCAGATACGCAGTATTTT. It codes for CASSLVAGGRADTQYF. The variable domain in full, completed from reference TRBV7-8 and TRBJ2-3, reads GAGVSQSPRYKVAKRGQDVALRCDPISGHVSLFWYQQALGQGPEFLTYFQNEAQLDKSGLPSDRFFAERPEGSVSTLKIQRTQQEDSAVYLCASSLVAGGRADTQYFGPGTRLTVL.

The chain joins TRBV9 to TRBJ1-2; D perhaps matches TRBD1 (6 bases). Germline loops: CDR1 SGDLS, CDR2 YYNGEE. The V and J ends lost 3 bases and 4 bases respectively, with 10 bases between them. The CDR3 consists of 13 residues. For the CDR3, the DNA is TGTGCCAGCAGCGCTACAGGGCCCTATGGCTACACCTTC. Amino acid sequence: CASSATGPYGYTF. The full variable domain, rest sourced from reference TRBV9 and TRBJ1-2, is DSGVTQTPKHLITATGQRVTLRCSPRSGDLSVYWYQQSLDQGLQFLIQYYNGEERAKGNILERFSAQQFPDLHSELNLSSLELGDSALYFCASSATGPYGYTFGSGTRLTVV.

This clone was observed a handful of times. This chain connects TRBV4-1 to TRBJ1-5; D may be TRBD1 (5 bases). CDR1 MGHRA and CDR2 YSYEKL come from the germline V gene. The CDR3 is made up of 15 amino acids. Trimming removed 4 bases at V and 0 bases at J, with 10 bases between. Written as DNA, the CDR3 is TGCGCCAGCAGCCTCGTGACAGATAGCAATCAGCCCCAGCATTTT. Protein sequence: CASSLVTDSNQPQHF.

Worth noting for this clone: Relative to the germline gene, one junction end is altered; a read error may explain this. The sample holds other DNA sequences that translate to the same CDR3. The chain uses TRBV6-5 and TRBJ1-1; 7 bases agree with TRBD1. CDR1 is MNHEY, CDR2 SVGAGI, per germline. The CDR3 has 13 amino acids. The CDR3 DNA reads as TGCGCCAGCAGTTCCCCAGGGGGCACTGAAGCTTTCTTT. It yields the protein CASSSPGGTEAFF.

V gene TRBV10-2 combines with J gene TRBJ1-6, with 11 bases fitting TRBD1. The V segment lost 5 bases and the J segment 8 bases; nucleotides outside the gene matches: 8. This CDR3 region has 16 residues. Germline CDR1 and CDR2: WSHSY and SAAADI. CDR3 sequence reads: CASSLTGTGGDSPLHF. The CDR3 DNA sequence: TGCGCCAGCAGTCTAACCGGGACAGGGGGGGATTCACCCCTCCACTTT.

J is TRBJ1-2 and V is TRBV11-2, with D perhaps TRBD1 (5 bases). V lost 3 bases, J lost 6 bases, and 8 bases lay in between. This CDR3 has 12 amino acids. The germline V gene encodes CDR1 SGHAT and CDR2 FQNNGV. The CDR3 DNA follows: TGTGCCAGCAGCTTTCGAGGGGATGGCTACACCTTC. This codes for CASSFRGDGYTF.

V gene TRBV27 combines with J gene TRBJ2-7; TRBD2 matches at 11 bases. The CDR3 is 14 amino acids. CDR1 and CDR2 (germline): MNHEY, SMNVEV (reference sequence). V trimming: 8 bases; J trimming: 6 bases; junction bases outside the gene matches: 9. The CDR3 nucleotides are TGTGCCAGCGGGGCGGGACTAGCGGCGTCCGAGCAGTACTTC. This codes for CASGAGLAASEQYF.

The chain recombines TRBV7-8 with TRBJ2-5; a weak D match, TRBD2 (5 bases). The length of the CDR3 is 16 residues. Germline V gives CDR1 SGHVS, CDR2 FQNEAQ. With 5 bases removed from V and 6 bases from J, the gap between germline ends came to 22 bases. The CDR3: CASSPSQDPGVKTQYF. In nucleotides, the CDR3 is TGTGCCAGCAGCCCGAGTCAGGATCCCGGGGTGAAGACCCAGTACTTC.

This chain uses TRBV10-3 with TRBJ1-3; D is uncertain. Germline V gene lookup returns CDR1 ENHRY and CDR2 SYGVKD. Trimming stripped 3 bases from V and 3 bases from J, with 15 bases between. The CDR3 length is 16 residues. CDR3 in DNA: TGTGCCATCAGTGACGTGGAGGGCTTCTTTGGAAACACCATATATTTT. Its translation is CAISDVEGFFGNTIYF.

This clone was seen a single time. The rearrangement joins TRBV28 to TRBJ1-5; 7 nucleotides match TRBD1. CDR1 is MDHEN, CDR2 SYDVKM, per germline. The CDR3 extends over 14 amino acids. Unmatched junction bases numbered 9, after V lost 6 bases and J lost 7 bases. The chain's CDR3 is CASRTTGVRQPQHF. CDR3 nucleotide sequence: TGTGCCAGCAGGACCACAGGGGTACGCCAGCCCCAGCATTTT.

The chain couples TRBV6-6 to TRBJ2-7; either TRBD1 or TRBD2 may fit D (6 bases each). V was pared by 5 bases and J by 2 bases, with 13 bases between. This CDR3 comprises 14 residues. Germline CDR1 reads MNHNY; CDR2 reads SVGAGI (reference sequence). The CDR3, as DNA: TGTGCCAGCAGTGGGGGGCAGGGGACCTACGAGCAGTACTTC. Its protein product is CASSGGQGTYEQYF.

This clone was counted a single time. The V gene is TRBV11-2, the J gene TRBJ2-5; 11 nucleotides match TRBD2. With V trimmed by 5 bases and J by 7 bases, 12 bases remained unmatched. The germline gives CDR1 SGHAT, CDR2 FQNNGV. The CDR3 extends over 16 amino acids. Here the CDR3 DNA reads TGTGCCAGCAGCCAGGGGACTAGCGGACTTCTGGGGACCCAGTACTTC. This sequence encodes CASSQGTSGLLGTQYF.

This clone showed up just a few times. The chain recombines TRBV29-1 with TRBJ1-1; D is unresolved. CDR3 length: 13 residues. Germline values: CDR1 SQVTM, CDR2 ANQGSEA. V was clipped by 0 bases and J by 1 base, with 6 bases between them. The CDR3 loop is CSVEESENTEAFF. The CDR3 DNA follows: TGCAGCGTTGAAGAATCTGAGAACACTGAAGCTTTCTTT.